This record concerns one T cell receptor beta chain sequence. What it recognizes is unknown. The data stem from a study of beta chain features in type 1 diabetes. Study-wide findings and caveats: In all four CD4+ subsets, TCRB CDR3 length was significantly, moderately reduced in type 1 diabetes.

Trimming cost V 4 bases and J 2 bases; bases outside gene matches: 4. Germline loops: CDR1 SQVTM, CDR2 ANQGSEA. The CDR3 spans 13 residues. Isolated RNA was reverse transcribed in full, so expressed TCRB transcripts were sequenced. Sequencing was performed with immunoSEQ multiplex PCR; in TCRdb, only in-frame clones are kept and a portion is missing. The sample has some 130,000 clones, around 9% seen once. The rearrangement uses TRBV29-1 and TRBJ2-5; 7 bases are shared with TRBD1. Input material: central memory CD4+ T cells from blood. This TCR was sampled from a man aged 30-40 years with type 1 diabetes. CDR3 residues: CSVAGDSQETQYF. The CDR3 nucleotides are TGCAGCGTTGCAGGGGACAGTCAAGAGACCCAGTACTTC.